A selection of T cell receptor beta chains follows, all from one sample in a study of PD-1 blockade in classical Hodgkin lymphoma. The data were produced by immunoSEQ multiplex PCR, yet TCRdb's version contains in-frame clones alone and is incomplete. The sample includes tens of thousands of clones, about 90% of them seen just once. This specimen was peripheral blood mononuclear cells (PBMCs), taken before the fourth cycle of nivolumab. Receptors originate from a human donor with classical Hodgkin lymphoma. Each CDR3 is given with its conserved first and last residue. Not all rows give a size; the values are once, few, many and, for expanded clones, a class.

J | size | V | length | CDR3
TRBJ1-4 | NA | TRBV13 | 14 | CASSQTATNEKLFF
TRBJ1-6 | NA | TRBV4-1 | 14 | CASSQGHNNSPLHF
TRBJ2-3 | NA | TRBV7-6 | 15 | CASSSTLGGTDTQYF
TRBJ2-1 | NA | TRBV6-5 | 15 | CASSYSRGGTNEQFF
TRBJ2-1 | NA | TRBV18 | 14 | CASSPWERDDEQFF
TRBJ2-3 | NA | TRBV30 | 15 | CAWSPGTSGSDTQYF
TRBJ1-5 | once | TRBV30 | 12 | CAWSSFGQPQHF
TRBJ1-2 | NA | TRBV12-5 | 14 | CASGVRQGIFGYTF
TRBJ2-2 | NA | TRBV30 | 11 | CAWSRAGELFF
TRBJ2-7 | NA | TRBV6-5 | 12 | CASRSLSYEQYF
TRBJ2-1 | NA | TRBV5-1 | 15 | CASSRDGGNYNEQFF
TRBJ2-3 | NA | TRBV5-6 | 16 | CASSLWASWQRDTQYF
TRBJ2-7 | NA | TRBV9 | 15 | CASSVAGGLAYEQYF
TRBJ1-2 | NA | TRBV29-1 | 14 | CSVATGQGNYGYTF
TRBJ2-2 | once | TRBV19 | 14 | CASLGDFYTGELFF
TRBJ2-5 | NA | TRBV9 | 15 | CASSVGGLAGETQYF
TRBJ2-1 | NA | TRBV7-6 | 11 | CASSLSHEQFF
TRBJ2-7 | NA | TRBV21-1 | 16 | CASTHRPGLTSYEQYF
TRBJ1-4 | NA | TRBV5-8 | 15 | CASSPAGEEYEKLFF
TRBJ1-2 | NA | TRBV13 | 13 | CASSLAGGAGYTF
TRBJ2-5 | NA | TRBV27 | 14 | CASSKTGAQETQYF
TRBJ1-6 | once | TRBV25-1 | 13 | CASKSTNNSPLHF
TRBJ1-4 | NA | TRBV14 | 15 | CASSPLFPTNEKLFF
TRBJ1-5 | NA | TRBV7-8 | 14 | CASSQRGFNQPQHF
TRBJ1-6 | NA | TRBV21-1 | 18 | CASRPRDRGIPYNSPLHF
TRBJ2-3 | NA | TRBV10-3 | 15 | CAITNPAGGTDTQYF
TRBJ2-1 | NA | TRBV18 | 13 | CASSRDGGYEQFF
TRBJ2-7 | once | TRBV5-1 | 16 | CASSLGEQGGTYEQYF
TRBJ1-2 | NA | TRBV9 | 12 | CASSDRVHGYTF
TRBJ2-7 | NA | TRBV18 | 12 | CASSGTTYEQYF
TRBJ1-2 | NA | TRBV2 | 13 | CASKIWGEEGYTF
TRBJ2-7 | NA | TRBV27 | 14 | CASRLQGRSYEQYF
TRBJ1-1 | NA | TRBV25-1 | 17 | CASSESGDRVGYTEAFF
TRBJ2-1 | NA | TRBV7-9 | 13 | CASRRTGDNEQFF
TRBJ1-5 | once | TRBV6-1 | 15 | CASRGVGPKSQPQHF
TRBJ1-2 | once | TRBV6-5 | 15 | CASSGIDTGAGGYTF
TRBJ1-5 | NA | TRBV6-5 | 14 | CASSPGGGNQPQHF
TRBJ2-3 | once | TRBV11-2 | 15 | CASSLMASSTDTQYF
TRBJ2-7 | NA | TRBV7-2 | 16 | CASSPVLAGGQGEQYF
TRBJ1-5 | NA | TRBV27 | 17 | CASSLGDSSESNQPQHF
TRBJ2-3 | NA | TRBV5-1 | 11 | CASSGVDTQYF
TRBJ2-5 | NA | TRBV7-6 | 16 | CASSLQAGGQQETQYF
TRBJ2-2 | NA | TRBV10-2 | 14 | CASSENTNTGELFF
TRBJ2-1 | once | TRBV25-1 | 16 | CASSLFSRGFYNEQFF
TRBJ1-4 | NA | TRBV10-2 | 13 | CASSDMENEKLFF
TRBJ2-1 | NA | TRBV2 | 11 | CASSEPGEQFF
TRBJ1-5 | NA | TRBV19 | 15 | CASSLRVMGNQPQHF
TRBJ1-2 | NA | TRBV19 | 17 | CASSMGQGMYGNYGYTF
TRBJ2-7 | NA | TRBV7-8 | 14 | CASSRLAGGSEQYF